Below, one TCR beta chain is given with its context. The CDR3 has 15 residues. The V gene's germline CDR1 is PRHDT and CDR2 FYEKMQ (reference sequence). The V gene end was trimmed by 5 bases and the J gene end by 8 bases; junction bases not matched to a gene: 11. This entry is derived from a study of blood T cell repertoires in COVID-19. In the authors' workflow: Counts of nucleated cells, estimated from reference gene primer amplification, were obtained. The data were produced by immunoSEQ multiplex PCR, yet TCRdb's version contains in-frame clones alone and is incomplete. V and J calls and clone size come straight from that table; D and trimming were deduced from the DNA. The table records 34,000 or so clones, roughly 87% of them present only once.

The material sequenced was peripheral blood. This chain joins TRBV13 and TRBJ1-2; 10 bases align to TRBD1. The receptor was derived from a man aged 45-65 years with active or convalescent COVID-19. CDR3: CASSQGAGTGVGYTF. CDR3 DNA sequence: TGTGCCAGCAGCCAAGGCGCGGGGACAGGGGTCGGCTACACCTTC.